A selection of T cell receptor beta chains follows, all from one sample in a study of blood T cell repertoires in COVID-19. Profiling relied on immunoSEQ multiplex PCR, and the TCRdb table lists in-frame clones only, not all of them. This table has around 340,000 clones, about nine tenths appearing once. Sequenced input: PBMCs or T cells enriched from blood (not recorded which). The receptors shown here come from a woman aged 30 to 39 who had been exposed to COVID-19. Each CDR3 is given with its conserved first and last residue. Each record gives: clone size, V gene, J gene, D gene, CDR3 protein, CDR3 DNA. A D gene is named only where the DNA matches it firmly. Where a row states a size, it is once, few, many or the class of an expanded clone; other rows omit it.

-	TRBV4-2	TRBJ1-4	-	CASSRGDLATNEKLFF	TGTGCCAGCAGCCGCGGGGATCTGGCAACTAATGAAAAACTGTTTTTT
-	TRBV7-2	TRBJ1-1	-	CASSQPTTGRTEAFF	TGTGCCAGCAGCCAACCAACAACAGGGCGCACTGAAGCTTTCTTT
-	TRBV4-1	TRBJ2-7	-	CASSQGYRERLDEQYF	TGCGCCAGCAGCCAAGGGTATCGGGAGAGATTGGACGAGCAGTACTTC
-	TRBV18	TRBJ2-1	-	CASSPPGLYNEQFF	TGTGCCAGCTCACCACCGGGACTCTACAATGAGCAGTTCTTC
once	TRBV19	TRBJ1-5	-	CASSTRGGASNQPQHF	TGTGCCAGTAGTACCCGAGGGGGTGCTAGCAATCAGCCCCAGCATTTT
-	TRBV29-1	TRBJ2-2	-	CSVVTGFNTGELFF	TGCAGCGTGGTTACAGGATTTAACACCGGGGAGCTGTTTTTT
-	TRBV27	TRBJ2-1	TRBD2	CASYGLGTSEEQFF	TGTGCCAGCTACGGATTGGGGACTAGCGAGGAGCAGTTCTTC
-	TRBV20-1	TRBJ2-1	TRBD2	CSASADPGLAYNEQFF	TGCAGTGCTAGTGCTGACCCGGGACTAGCCTACAATGAGCAGTTCTTC
-	TRBV24-1	TRBJ2-1	TRBD2	CATSDPGFGGSSYNEQFF	TGTGCCACCAGTGATCCAGGATTTGGCGGGAGCTCCTACAATGAGCAGTTCTTC
-	TRBV4-1	TRBJ2-1	TRBD2	CASSQGLANEQFF	TGCGCCAGCAGCCAAGGACTAGCGAATGAGCAGTTCTTC
-	TRBV20-1	TRBJ2-7	-	CSAQKLYEQYF	TGCAGTGCCCAAAAGCTTTACGAGCAGTACTTC
-	TRBV18	TRBJ2-7	-	CASSSDSLSYEQYF	TGTGCCAGCTCTTCCGACTCCCTCTCCTACGAGCAGTACTTC
-	TRBV27	TRBJ2-7	TRBD2	CASSVSGRADEQYF	TGTGCCAGCAGTGTTAGCGGGAGGGCCGACGAGCAGTACTTC
-	TRBV4-2	TRBJ1-2	TRBD1	CASSQETGGANYGYTF	TGTGCCAGCAGCCAAGAGACAGGGGGCGCCAACTATGGCTACACCTTC
-	TRBV28	TRBJ1-5	TRBD1	CASTLSGGKIQPQHF	TGTGCCAGCACCCTGTCAGGGGGGAAAATTCAGCCCCAGCATTTT
-	TRBV7-3	TRBJ1-1	TRBD1	CASSSRGPGTEAFF	TGTGCCAGCAGCTCCAGGGGGCCGGGGACTGAAGCTTTCTTT
-	TRBV5-4	TRBJ2-7	TRBD2	CASSGLAGGSYEQYF	TGTGCCAGCAGCGGACTAGCGGGAGGAAGCTACGAGCAGTACTTC
few	TRBV5-1	TRBJ1-6	TRBD1	CASSSGQGGNSPLHF	TGCGCCAGCAGCTCTGGACAGGGTGGGAATTCACCCCTCCACTTT
-	TRBV6-5	TRBJ1-1	-	CASSPQGGWNTEAFF	TGTGCCAGCAGTCCACAGGGAGGGTGGAACACTGAAGCTTTCTTT
-	TRBV6-1	TRBJ2-1	TRBD2	CASSVTSGTSYNEQFF	TGTGCCAGCAGTGTAACTAGCGGGACCTCCTACAATGAGCAGTTCTTC
-	TRBV14	TRBJ1-1	-	CASSYPIVNTEAFF	TGTGCCAGCAGCTATCCCATAGTGAACACTGAAGCTTTCTTT
-	TRBV25-1	TRBJ2-2	TRBD1	CASSDRGQGSTGELFF	TGTGCCAGCAGTGACCGCGGACAGGGGAGCACCGGGGAGCTGTTTTTT
-	TRBV9	TRBJ1-1	TRBD1	CASSVVRTGGSDTEAFF	TGTGCCAGCAGCGTAGTCAGGACAGGGGGCTCGGACACTGAAGCTTTCTTT
once	TRBV18	TRBJ2-1	TRBD1	CASSPFRDRGHNEQFF	TGTGCCAGCTCACCATTCCGGGACAGGGGACACAATGAGCAGTTCTTC
once	TRBV18	TRBJ1-4	-	CASSPPGGPGEKLFF	TGTGCCAGCTCACCCCCCGGGGGTCCAGGAGAAAAACTGTTTTTT
-	TRBV7-3	TRBJ2-3	TRBD1	CASSATGGRQDTQYF	TGTGCCAGCAGCGCAACAGGGGGCCGTCAAGATACGCAGTATTTT
-	TRBV27	TRBJ1-4	-	CASSTFRAGNEKLFF	TGTGCCAGCAGTACTTTCAGGGCTGGTAATGAAAAACTGTTTTTT
-	TRBV4-1	TRBJ2-1	-	CASSQEDGGVYNEQFF	TGCGCCAGCAGCCAAGAAGACGGAGGAGTCTACAATGAGCAGTTCTTC
-	TRBV6-5	TRBJ2-7	-	CASGAPDYEQYF	TGTGCCAGCGGAGCGCCGGACTACGAGCAGTACTTC
-	TRBV21-1	TRBJ1-5	-	CASSKMVAGCQPQHF	TGTGCCAGCAGCAAAATGGTGGCAGGTTGTCAGCCCCAGCATTTT
-	TRBV29-1	TRBJ1-2	TRBD1	CSVEGQANYGYTF	TGCAGCGTGGAGGGACAGGCTAACTATGGCTACACCTTC
-	TRBV24-1	TRBJ2-1	TRBD2	CATSDPTSGGYNEQFF	TGTGCCACCAGTGACCCAACTAGCGGGGGTTACAATGAGCAGTTCTTC
-	TRBV11-3	TRBJ2-6	-	CASSRYGSGLSGANVLTF	TGTGCCAGCAGCCGGTACGGGTCAGGACTCTCTGGGGCCAACGTCCTGACTTTC
-	TRBV27	TRBJ1-1	TRBD1	CASSLRGGRTEAFF	TGTGCCAGCAGTTTACGAGGGGGCAGAACTGAAGCTTTCTTT
-	TRBV5-1	TRBJ1-2	TRBD1	CASSTDRGLGYTF	TGCGCCAGCAGCACCGACAGGGGGCTAGGCTACACCTTC
-	TRBV30	TRBJ2-7	TRBD1	CAWRRAGTGPLYEQYF	TGTGCCTGGAGACGCGCCGGGACAGGACCCCTCTACGAGCAGTACTTC
-	TRBV10-3	TRBJ1-1	-	CAISVESGNTEAFF	TGTGCCATCAGTGTGGAGTCCGGGAACACTGAAGCTTTCTTT
-	TRBV15	TRBJ2-7	-	CATSWQGSEQYF	TGTGCCACCAGCTGGCAGGGCAGCGAGCAGTACTTC
once	TRBV29-1	TRBJ1-2	-	CSVTGGSLDGYTF	TGCAGCGTTACAGGAGGGTCGTTGGATGGCTACACCTTC
-	TRBV6-4	TRBJ1-1	TRBD1	CAASTSTGDLLREAFF	TGTGCCGCCAGCACATCGACAGGGGATCTTCTTAGGGAAGCTTTCTTT
once	TRBV11-2	TRBJ2-7	-	CASSLSSYEQYF	TGTGCCAGCAGCCTCTCCAGCTACGAGCAGTACTTC
-	TRBV3-1/TRBV3-2	TRBJ2-7	TRBD1	CASSQGQGERNEQYF	TGTGCCAGCAGCCAAGGACAGGGAGAAAGGAACGAGCAGTACTTC
-	TRBV7-6	TRBJ1-1	TRBD1	CASSLVPAGGSNLEAFF	TGTGCCAGCAGCTTAGTCCCGGCAGGGGGCAGTAATTTAGAGGCTTTCTTT
-	TRBV28	TRBJ1-2	-	CASSLPKPNYGYTF	TGTGCCAGCAGTTTACCTAAACCCAACTATGGCTACACCTTC
few	TRBV7-9	TRBJ1-3	-	CASSRWRDPSGNTIYF	TGTGCCAGCTCGCGGTGGCGAGACCCCTCTGGAAACACCATATATTTT
-	TRBV3-1/TRBV3-2	TRBJ2-7	TRBD2	CASRLTSGRADEQYF	TGTGCCAGCAGACTGACTAGCGGGAGGGCCGACGAGCAGTACTTC
-	TRBV2	TRBJ2-1	TRBD2	CASPGLVEVNEQFF	TGTGCCAGCCCAGGACTAGTGGAGGTCAATGAGCAGTTCTTC
-	TRBV29-1	TRBJ1-2	-	CSVGESDSSYGYTF	TGCAGCGTCGGGGAGTCGGATTCTAGCTATGGCTACACCTTC
-	TRBV28	TRBJ1-2	-	CASSFSGRGSFGYTF	TGTGCCAGCAGTTTTTCGGGCAGGGGATCGTTTGGCTACACCTTC
-	TRBV20-1	TRBJ2-7	TRBD1	CSASRQGDMGYEQYF	TGCAGTGCTAGTAGACAGGGGGATATGGGCTACGAGCAGTACTTC
-	TRBV5-1	TRBJ2-1	-	CASSIAGPRNEQFF	TGCGCCAGCAGCATCGCGGGCCCACGGAATGAGCAGTTCTTC
-	TRBV10-1	TRBJ1-1	TRBD1	CASSPVGTGSTEAFF	TGCGCCAGCAGCCCAGTAGGGACAGGGAGTACTGAAGCTTTCTTT
-	TRBV6-5	TRBJ2-2	-	CASLLGTGELFF	TGTGCCAGCCTCCTCGGCACCGGGGAGCTGTTTTTT
-	TRBV29-1	TRBJ2-3	TRBD2	CSVEGLLAGDADTQYF	TGCAGCGTTGAAGGTCTACTAGCGGGAGATGCAGATACGCAGTATTTT